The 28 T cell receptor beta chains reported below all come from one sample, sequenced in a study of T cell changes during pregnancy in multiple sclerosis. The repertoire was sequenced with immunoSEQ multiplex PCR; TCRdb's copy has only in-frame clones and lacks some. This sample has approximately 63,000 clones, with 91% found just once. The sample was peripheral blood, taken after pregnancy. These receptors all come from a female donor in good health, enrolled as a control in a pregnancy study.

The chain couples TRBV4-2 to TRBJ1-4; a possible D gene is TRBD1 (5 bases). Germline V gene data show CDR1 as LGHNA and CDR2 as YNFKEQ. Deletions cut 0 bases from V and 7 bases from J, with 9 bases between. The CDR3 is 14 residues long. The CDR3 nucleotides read TGTGCCAGCAGCCAAGAAGGGGTGGGTGAAAAACTGTTTTTT. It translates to CASSQEGVGEKLFF.

This CDR3 reads CASSPGTFQYF. In DNA form, the CDR3 reads TGTGCCAGCAGCCCCGGGACTTTCCAGTACTTC. V is TRBV7-3 and J is TRBJ2-4; possibly TRBD2 for D (6 bases). Germline CDR1 reads SGHTA; CDR2 reads FQGTGA. The CDR3 runs to 11 residues. V lost 5 bases and J 13 bases, leaving 12 bases between the germline ends.

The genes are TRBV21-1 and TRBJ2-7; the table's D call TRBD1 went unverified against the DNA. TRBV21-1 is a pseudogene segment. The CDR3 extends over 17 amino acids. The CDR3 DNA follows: TGTGCCAGCAGCAAAGCGGGGACAGGGGGCCCTTCCTACGAGCAGTACTTC. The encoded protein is CASSKAGTGGPSYEQYF.

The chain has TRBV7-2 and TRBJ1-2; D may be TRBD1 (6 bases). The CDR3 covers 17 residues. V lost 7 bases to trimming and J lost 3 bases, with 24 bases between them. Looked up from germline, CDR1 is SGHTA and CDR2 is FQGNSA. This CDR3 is CASKTSGAIEGDYGYTF. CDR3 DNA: TGTGCCAGCAAAACCTCAGGGGCCATCGAGGGGGACTATGGCTACACCTTC.

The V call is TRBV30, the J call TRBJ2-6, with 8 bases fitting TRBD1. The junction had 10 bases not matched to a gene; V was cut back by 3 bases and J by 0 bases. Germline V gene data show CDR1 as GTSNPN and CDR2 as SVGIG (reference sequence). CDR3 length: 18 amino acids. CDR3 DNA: TGTGCCTGGAGAAACAACAGGGGGACCGGCTCTGGGGCCAACGTCCTGACTTTC. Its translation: CAWRNNRGTGSGANVLTF.

The CDR3: CASSLVGGPGTGELFF. CDR3 coding DNA: TGTGCCAGCAGTTTGGTGGGGGGGCCGGGCACCGGGGAGCTGTTTTTT. This rearrangement joins TRBV28 to TRBJ2-2, with D perhaps TRBD2 (7 bases). V gave up 3 bases and J gave up 4 bases, with 15 bases separating them. There are 16 residues in the CDR3. Germline loops: CDR1 MDHEN, CDR2 SYDVKM.

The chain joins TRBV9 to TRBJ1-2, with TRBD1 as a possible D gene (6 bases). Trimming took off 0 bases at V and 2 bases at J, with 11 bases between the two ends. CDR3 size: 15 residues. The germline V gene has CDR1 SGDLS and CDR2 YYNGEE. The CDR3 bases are TGTGCCAGCAGCGTAGCCTGGGGGCGGAACTATGGCTACACCTTC. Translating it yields CASSVAWGRNYGYTF.

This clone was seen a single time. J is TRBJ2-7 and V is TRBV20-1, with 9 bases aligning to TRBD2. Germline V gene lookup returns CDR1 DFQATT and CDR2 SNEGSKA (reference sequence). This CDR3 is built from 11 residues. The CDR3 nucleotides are TGCAGCCCTAGCGGGGAATACGAGCAGTACTTC. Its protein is CSPSGEYEQYF.

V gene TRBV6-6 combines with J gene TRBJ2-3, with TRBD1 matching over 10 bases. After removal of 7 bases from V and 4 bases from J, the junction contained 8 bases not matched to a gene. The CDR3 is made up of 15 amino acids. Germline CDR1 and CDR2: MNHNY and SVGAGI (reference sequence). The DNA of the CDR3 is TGTGCCAGCACCTCCCCGGGACAGGGGTCAGATACGCAGTATTTT. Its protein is CASTSPGQGSDTQYF.

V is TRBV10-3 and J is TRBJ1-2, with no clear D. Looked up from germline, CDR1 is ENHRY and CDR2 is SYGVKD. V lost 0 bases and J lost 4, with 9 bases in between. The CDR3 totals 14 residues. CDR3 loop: CAISESAGGYGYTF. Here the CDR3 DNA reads TGTGCCATCAGTGAGTCCGCGGGCGGCTATGGCTACACCTTC.

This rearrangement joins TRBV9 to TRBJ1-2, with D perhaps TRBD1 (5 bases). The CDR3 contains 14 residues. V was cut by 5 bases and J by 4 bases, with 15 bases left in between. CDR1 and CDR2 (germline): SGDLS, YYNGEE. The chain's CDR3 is CASRSGQSTYGYTF. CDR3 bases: TGTGCCAGCAGATCAGGGCAGAGTACCTATGGCTACACCTTC.

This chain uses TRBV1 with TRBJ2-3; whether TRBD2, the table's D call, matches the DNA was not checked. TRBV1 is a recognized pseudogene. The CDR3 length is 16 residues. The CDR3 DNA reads TGCACCAGCAGCCAAGCCCCAGCGGGGGGTGGGAATACGCAGTATTTT. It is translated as CTSSQAPAGGGNTQYF.

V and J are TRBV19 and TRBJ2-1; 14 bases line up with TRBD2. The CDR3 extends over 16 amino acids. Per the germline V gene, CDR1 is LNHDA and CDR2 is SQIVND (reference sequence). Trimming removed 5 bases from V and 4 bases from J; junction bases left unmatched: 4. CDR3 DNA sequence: TGTGCCAGTAGTTTCGGGACTAGCGGGGGTTACAATGAGCAGTTCTTC. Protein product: CASSFGTSGGYNEQFF.

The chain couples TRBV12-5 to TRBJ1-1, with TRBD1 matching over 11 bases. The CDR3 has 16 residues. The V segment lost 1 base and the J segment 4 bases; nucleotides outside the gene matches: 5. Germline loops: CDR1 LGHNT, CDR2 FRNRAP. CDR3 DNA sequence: TGTGCTAGTGGTTTGGGACTGGGACAGGGGGGCACTGAAGCTTTCTTT. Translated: CASGLGLGQGGTEAFF.

CDR3 sequence reads: CASSRDRGSSPLHF. DNA for the CDR3: TGTGCCAGCAGCCGGGACAGGGGTTCTTCACCCCTCCACTTT. V gene TRBV11-1 combines with J gene TRBJ1-6; 10 bases map to TRBD1. The CDR3 totals 14 residues. Per the germline V gene, CDR1 is SGHAT and CDR2 is FQDESV (reference sequence). J was trimmed by 9 bases and V by 5 bases; bases with no gene match: 4.

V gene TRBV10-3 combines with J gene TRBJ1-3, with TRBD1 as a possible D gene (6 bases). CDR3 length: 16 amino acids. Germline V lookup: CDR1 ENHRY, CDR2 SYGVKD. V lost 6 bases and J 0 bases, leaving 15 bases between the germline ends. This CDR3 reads CAISSGTFSSGNTIYF. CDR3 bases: TGTGCCATCAGCTCGGGGACATTTTCCTCTGGAAACACCATATATTTT.

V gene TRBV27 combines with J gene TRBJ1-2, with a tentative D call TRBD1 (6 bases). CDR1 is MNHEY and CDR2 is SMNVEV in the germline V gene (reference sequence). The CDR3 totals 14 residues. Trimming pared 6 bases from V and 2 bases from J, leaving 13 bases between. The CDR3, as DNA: TGTGCCAGCAGGAAAACAGGGACCAACTATGGCTACACCTTC. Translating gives CASRKTGTNYGYTF.

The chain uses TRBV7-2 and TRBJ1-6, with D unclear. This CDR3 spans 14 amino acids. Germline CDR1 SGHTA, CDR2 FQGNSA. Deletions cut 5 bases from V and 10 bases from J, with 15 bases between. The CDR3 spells CASSQTWMVSPLHF. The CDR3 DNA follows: TGTGCCAGCAGCCAGACTTGGATGGTCTCACCCCTCCACTTT.

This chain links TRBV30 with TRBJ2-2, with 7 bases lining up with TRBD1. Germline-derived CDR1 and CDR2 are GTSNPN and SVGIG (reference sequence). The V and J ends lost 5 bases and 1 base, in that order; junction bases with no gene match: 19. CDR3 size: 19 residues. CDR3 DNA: TGTGCCTGGGACGTACAGGGGTCAACCCTTACTCTGAACACCGGGGAGCTGTTTTTT. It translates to CAWDVQGSTLTLNTGELFF.

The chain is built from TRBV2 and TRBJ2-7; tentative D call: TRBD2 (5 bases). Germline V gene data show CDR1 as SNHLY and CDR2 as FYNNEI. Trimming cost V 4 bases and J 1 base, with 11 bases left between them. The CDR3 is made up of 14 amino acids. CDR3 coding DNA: TGTGCCAGCAGTGTTACGGGGAGTTCCTACGAGCAGTACTTC. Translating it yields CASSVTGSSYEQYF. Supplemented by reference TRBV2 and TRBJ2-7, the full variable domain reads EPEVTQTPSHQVTQMGQEVILRCVPISNHLYFYWYRQILGQKVEFLVSFYNNEISEKSEIFDDQFSVERPDGSNFTLKIRSTKLEDSAMYFCASSVTGSSYEQYFGPGTRLTVT.

The CDR3 loop is CASSLAGRGAGNTIYF. CDR3 DNA sequence: TGCGCCAGCAGCTTGGCAGGCAGGGGGGCTGGAAACACCATATATTTT. The chain uses TRBV5-1 and TRBJ1-3; TRBD1 matches at 7 bases. The germline V gene encodes CDR1 SGHRS and CDR2 YFSETQ. J gave up 2 bases and V 0 bases, and 5 bases lay outside the gene matches. The CDR3 is made up of 16 amino acids.

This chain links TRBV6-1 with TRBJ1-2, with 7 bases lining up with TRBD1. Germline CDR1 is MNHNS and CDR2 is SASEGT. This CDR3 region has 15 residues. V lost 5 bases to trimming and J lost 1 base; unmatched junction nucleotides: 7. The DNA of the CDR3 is TGTGCCAGCAGTCTACGGGACAGTAGTAACTATGGCTACACCTTC. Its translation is CASSLRDSSNYGYTF.

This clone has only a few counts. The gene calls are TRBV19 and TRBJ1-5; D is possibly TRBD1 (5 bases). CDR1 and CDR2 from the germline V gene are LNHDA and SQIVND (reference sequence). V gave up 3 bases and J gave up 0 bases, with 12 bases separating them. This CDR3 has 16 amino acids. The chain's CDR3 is CASSMGGLYSNQPQHF. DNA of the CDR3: TGTGCCAGTAGTATGGGGGGACTGTATAGCAATCAGCCCCAGCATTTT.

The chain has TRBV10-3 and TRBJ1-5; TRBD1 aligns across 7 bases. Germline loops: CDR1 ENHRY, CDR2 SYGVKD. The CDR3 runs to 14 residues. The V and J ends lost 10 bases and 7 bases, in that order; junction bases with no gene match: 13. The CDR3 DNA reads TGTGCCAGCGGAAGACAGGGTCAGGGGCAGCCCCAGCATTTT. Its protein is CASGRQGQGQPQHF.

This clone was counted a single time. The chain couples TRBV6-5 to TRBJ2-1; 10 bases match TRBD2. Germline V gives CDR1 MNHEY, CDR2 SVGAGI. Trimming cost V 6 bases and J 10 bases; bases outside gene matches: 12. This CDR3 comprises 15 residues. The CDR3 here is CASSKFGTSVPEQFF. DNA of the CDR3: TGTGCCAGCAGCAAGTTTGGGACTAGCGTCCCCGAGCAGTTCTTC.

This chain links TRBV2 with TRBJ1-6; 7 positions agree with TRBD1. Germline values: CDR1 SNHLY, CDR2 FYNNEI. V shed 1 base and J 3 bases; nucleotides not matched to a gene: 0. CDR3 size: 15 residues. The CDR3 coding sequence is TGTGCCAGCAGTGAAGGACAGGGCTATAATTCACCCCTCCACTTT. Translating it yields CASSEGQGYNSPLHF.

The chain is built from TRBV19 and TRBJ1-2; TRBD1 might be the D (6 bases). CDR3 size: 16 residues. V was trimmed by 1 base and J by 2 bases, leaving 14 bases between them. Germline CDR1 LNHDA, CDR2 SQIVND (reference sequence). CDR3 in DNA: TGTGCCAGTAGTATAGGGTCCGGGACAAACAACTATGGCTACACCTTC. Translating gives CASSIGSGTNNYGYTF. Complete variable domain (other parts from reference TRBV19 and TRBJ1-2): DGGITQSPKYLFRKEGQNVTLSCEQNLNHDAMYWYRQDPGQGLRLIYYSQIVNDFQKGDIAEGYSVSREKKESFPLTVTSAQKNPTAFYLCASSIGSGTNNYGYTFGSGTRLTVV.

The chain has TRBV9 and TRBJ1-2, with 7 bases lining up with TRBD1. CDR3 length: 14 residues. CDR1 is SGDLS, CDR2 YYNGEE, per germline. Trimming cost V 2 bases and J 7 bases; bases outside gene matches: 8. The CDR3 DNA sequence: TGTGCCAGCAGCGTCCAGACAGGGCTAGGTGGCTACACCTTC. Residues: CASSVQTGLGGYTF.